The entry that follows covers one TCR beta chain sequence. This entry is derived from a study of blood T cell repertoires in COVID-19. Background on the study: Sites in the United States, Italy and Spain provided acute and convalescent COVID-19 samples. Sources were T cells, B-cell-depleted T cells, or PBMCs; the material itself was cDNA or gDNA.

CDR3 length: 11 residues. The germline V and J ends were trimmed by 7 bases and 3 bases, with 6 bases remaining between them. Study processing details: The assay estimated nucleated cells by amplifying reference gene primers. Sequencing was performed with immunoSEQ multiplex PCR; in TCRdb, only in-frame clones are kept and a portion is missing. Clonal size and the V and J genes are those of that table, whereas D and trimming came from the DNA. The sample yields 240,000 or so clones, about nine tenths seen once. Sequencing input: peripheral blood. The receptor was derived from a man aged 55 to 70 who had recovered from COVID-19. The J gene is TRBJ2-5, the V gene TRBV12-3 or TRBV12-4; no clear D gene. CDR3 loop: CASTLEETQYF. The CDR3 region has the DNA TGTGCCAGCACCCTCGAAGAGACCCAGTACTTC.